A single sample is the source of the 20 T cell receptor beta chains below, sequenced in a study of shared clonotypes between healthy human individuals. Only CD45RO-negative cells positively selected for CCR7 counted as naive CD8 cells, so terminally differentiated effector memory CD45RA+ cells were excluded. Some clones are missing from TCRdb's copy, which holds only in-frame ones; the method was immunoSEQ multiplex PCR. The sample lists approximately 1.9 million clones, just under 95% seen once, with over 1.5% in the top ten. The material sequenced was naive CD8+ T cells from PBMCs. These receptors all stem from a man in his late teens or twenties in good health. Some clones in this sample may be carry-over from other donors' samples.

V is TRBV9 and J is TRBJ2-1; D unclear. V gave up 5 bases and J gave up 6 bases, with 18 bases separating them. The V gene's germline CDR1 is SGDLS and CDR2 YYNGEE. CDR3 size: 15 residues. The CDR3 bases are TGTGCCAGCAGAGCCAGCCTCAGCCCGAGCAATGAGCAGTTCTTC. Translation gives CASRASLSPSNEQFF.

The V call is TRBV7-9, the J call TRBJ2-1, with TRBD2 identical over 7 bases. The ends lost 4 bases at V and 4 bases at J; junction bases unmatched: 7. The CDR3 has 15 amino acids. The germline CDR1 and CDR2 sequences are SEHNR and FQNEAQ (reference sequence). CDR3 coding DNA: TGTGCCAGCAGCTACCGGGACTACCCTTACAATGAGCAGTTCTTC. Its translation is CASSYRDYPYNEQFF.

The J gene is TRBJ1-1, the V gene TRBV7-8; D perhaps matches TRBD1 (6 bases). V was clipped by 5 bases and J by 2 bases, with 12 bases between them. The length of the CDR3 is 14 residues. Germline lookup yields CDR1 SGHVS and CDR2 FQNEAQ. The DNA of the CDR3 is TGTGCCAGCAGCAGAGACAGGCTTAACACTGAAGCTTTCTTT. The encoded protein is CASSRDRLNTEAFF.

As for this clone: The sample holds other DNA sequences that translate to the same CDR3. The chain links TRBV9 to TRBJ1-5, with D tentatively TRBD1 (6 bases). This CDR3 has 14 amino acids. The germline gives CDR1 SGDLS, CDR2 YYNGEE. Between the trimmed V and J ends, which lost 0 bases and 2 bases, there was a span of 6 bases. The CDR3 bases are TGTGCCAGCAGCGTAGGGACAGGCAATCAGCCCCAGCATTTT. This encodes CASSVGTGNQPQHF.

CDR3: CASSGNTEGQFF. CDR3 bases: TGTGCCAGCAGCGGGAACACGGAAGGGCAGTTCTTC. V is TRBV9 and J is TRBJ2-1; D gene ambiguous. V was cut by 3 bases and J by 12 bases, with 13 bases left in between. This CDR3 contains 12 residues. Germline lookup yields CDR1 SGDLS and CDR2 YYNGEE.

The CDR3 sequence: CAISGTSGSFHEQYF. In DNA form, the CDR3 reads TGTGCCATCAGTGGTACTAGCGGGAGCTTCCACGAGCAGTACTTC. V is TRBV10-3 and J is TRBJ2-7, with 11 bases identical to TRBD2. V lost 4 bases, J lost 5 bases, and 7 bases stayed unmatched. Germline CDR1 and CDR2: ENHRY and SYGVKD. CDR3 length: 15 residues.

The V call is TRBV7-9, the J call TRBJ2-3; D unresolved. With 0 bases removed from V and 0 bases from J, the gap between germline ends came to 10 bases. The germline CDR1 and CDR2 sequences are SEHNR and FQNEAQ (reference sequence). The CDR3 consists of 16 residues. CDR3 sequence (DNA): TGTGCCAGCAGCTTAGCCCTCGGAACTAGCACAGATACGCAGTATTTT. Translated: CASSLALGTSTDTQYF.

In the case of this clone: Other DNA sequences of this sample code for an identical CDR3. The chain uses TRBV6-5 and TRBJ2-7; TRBD1 agrees at 7 bases. Germline V gene lookup returns CDR1 MNHEY and CDR2 SVGAGI. The CDR3 length is 12 residues. V gave up 6 bases and J gave up 4 bases; unmatched junction bases: 3. As DNA, the CDR3 is TGTGCCAGCAGCTTGACAGGGTACGAGCAGTACTTC. It is translated as CASSLTGYEQYF.

V usage is TRBV7-3 and J usage is TRBJ1-5, with D maybe TRBD1 (6 bases). The V and J ends lost 5 bases and 4 bases respectively, with 9 bases between them. CDR1 is SGHTA and CDR2 is FQGTGA in the germline V gene. The CDR3 is made up of 13 amino acids. The CDR3 loop is CASSIDRNQPQHF. The CDR3 DNA reads TGTGCCAGCAGCATCGACAGGAATCAGCCCCAGCATTTT. The full variable domain, with the rest looked up from reference TRBV7-3 and TRBJ1-5, is GAGVSQTPSNKVTEKGKYVELRCDPISGHTALYWYRQSLGQGPEFLIYFQGTGAADDSGLPNDRFFAVRPEGSVSTLKIQRTERGDSAVYLCASSIDRNQPQHFGDGTRLSIL.

The chain recombines TRBV27 with TRBJ2-4; 9 bases line up with TRBD2. CDR3 size: 18 residues. The V gene's germline CDR1 is MNHEY and CDR2 SMNVEV (reference sequence). The V and J ends lost 10 bases and 4 bases, in that order; junction bases with no gene match: 20. The CDR3 sequence: CANTVFPRLAESKNIQYF. CDR3 DNA sequence: TGTGCCAACACCGTTTTCCCGAGACTAGCGGAAAGTAAAAACATTCAGTACTTC.

CDR3 region: CASSQWTGSYIQYF. The DNA for the CDR3 is TGCGCCAGCAGCCAGTGGACAGGGAGTTACATTCAGTACTTC. This chain connects TRBV4-3 to TRBJ2-4; 8 nucleotides match TRBD1. J was trimmed by 8 bases and V by 3 bases; bases with no gene match: 6. CDR3 length: 14 residues. Germline CDR1 and CDR2: LGHNA and YSLEER.

J is TRBJ1-2 and V is TRBV10-3; 7 bases align to TRBD1. V lost 4 bases and J lost 4; bases outside the gene matches: 6. The CDR3 spans 14 residues. The germline V gene encodes CDR1 ENHRY and CDR2 SYGVKD. The CDR3 DNA reads TGTGCCATCAGTGCGACAGGGAAGTCCTATGGCTACACCTTC. Its protein is CAISATGKSYGYTF.

This clone has a single count. The V and J genes are TRBV10-1 and TRBJ1-1; 10 positions match TRBD1. This CDR3 has 16 amino acids. Trimming at V came to 4 bases and at J to 2 bases, leaving 7 bases not matched to a gene. CDR1 is WNHNN and CDR2 is SYGVQD in the germline V gene (reference sequence). CDR3 DNA: TGCGCCAGCAGTGGGGGACAGGGGCCGCATAACACTGAAGCTTTCTTT. Its protein product is CASSGGQGPHNTEAFF.

The chain combines TRBV6-6 with TRBJ1-1; no clear D. The germline V gene has CDR1 MNHNY and CDR2 SVGAGI (reference sequence). V dropped 2 bases and J dropped 1 base, with 11 bases sitting between them. The CDR3 runs to 15 residues. CDR3 protein: CASSYHIRTNTEAFF. CDR3 in DNA: TGTGCCAGCAGTTACCACATCAGGACGAACACTGAAGCTTTCTTT.

The J gene is TRBJ2-5, the V gene TRBV5-6; D could derive from TRBD1 or TRBD2 (5 bases each). This CDR3 is 16 amino acids long. The germline V gene has CDR1 SGHDT and CDR2 YYEEEE. V was shortened by 0 bases and J by 4 bases, with 16 bases between the two germline ends. CDR3 protein: CASSLAGVGAGETQYF. For the CDR3, the DNA is TGTGCCAGCAGCTTGGCTGGTGTCGGGGCGGGAGAGACCCAGTACTTC.

V and J are TRBV28 and TRBJ2-1; the match to TRBD2 covers 13 bases. Losses at the gene ends were 7 bases for V and 4 bases for J; bases not matched to a gene: 16. Per the germline V gene, CDR1 is MDHEN and CDR2 is SYDVKM. This CDR3 comprises 19 residues. This CDR3 reads CASNQGSLAGGISYNEQFF. The CDR3 bases are TGTGCCAGCAACCAAGGGTCACTAGCGGGAGGGATATCTTACAATGAGCAGTTCTTC. The complete variable domain, with remaining parts taken from reference TRBV28 and TRBJ2-1, reads DVKVTQSSRYLVKRTGEKVFLECVQDMDHENMFWYRQDPGLGLRLIYFSYDVKMKEKGDIPEGYSVSREKKERFSLILESASTNQTSMYLCASNQGSLAGGISYNEQFFGPGTRLTVL.

This clone appeared once. The chain employs TRBV19 and TRBJ1-2; D call uncertain. Germline loops: CDR1 LNHDA, CDR2 SQIVND (reference sequence). V was shortened by 7 bases and J by 5 bases, with 11 bases between the two germline ends. The CDR3 is made up of 12 amino acids. The CDR3 protein is CASKAGLYGYTF. The DNA of the CDR3 is TGTGCCAGTAAGGCCGGCCTTTATGGCTACACCTTC.

In its sample, this clone was seen a few times. Other nucleotide sequences from this sample produce the same CDR3. The chain carries TRBV28 and TRBJ2-2; D gene unclear. V shed 5 bases and J shed 4 bases, with 5 bases lying between them. Germline assignment: CDR1 MDHEN and CDR2 SYDVKM. CDR3 length: 12 amino acids. CDR3 sequence (DNA): TGTGCCAGCAGTAGGCCCACCGGGGAGCTGTTTTTT. Protein: CASSRPTGELFF.

The chain is built from TRBV27 and TRBJ1-2; weak D call: TRBD1 (6 bases). From germline, CDR1 is MNHEY and CDR2 SMNVEV (reference sequence). The CDR3 is 14 amino acids. With 6 bases removed from V and 4 bases from J, the gap between germline ends came to 15 bases. CDR3 sequence: CASRPPGQPYGYTF. The CDR3 region has the DNA TGTGCCAGCAGACCTCCCGGACAGCCCTATGGCTACACCTTC.

Of note for this clone: The same CDR3 also results from other DNA sequences found in this sample. The chain employs TRBV9 and TRBJ2-7, with D perhaps TRBD2 (7 bases). The CDR3 length is 14 residues. V was cut by 3 bases and J by 2 bases, with 12 bases left in between. Germline lookup yields CDR1 SGDLS and CDR2 YYNGEE. CDR3 coding DNA: TGTGCCAGCAGCGGACGAGGGGGGGCCTACGAGCAGTACTTC. Translating gives CASSGRGGAYEQYF.